The 5 T cell receptor beta chains below come from one sample, sequenced in a study of blood T cells in healthy people across ages. Using a J-beta primer mix together with a sample-barcoded 5' primer, a second PCR was run for about 6 to 11 cycles. TCRdb fed the 5' RACE reads into MiXCR, producing one record per CDR3 protein. The data hold more than 650,000 distinct CDR3 sequences, with about a quarter observed a single time. These sequences were also reported in another study, on T cells of mothers and their children.

Specimen: blood. These receptors originate from a boy younger than 18 in good health.

The V and J genes are TRBV3-1 and TRBJ1-1; D is undetermined. The V gene's germline CDR1 is LGHDT and CDR2 YNNKEL (reference sequence). The V gene lost 3 bases and the J gene lost 0 bases, with 5 bases spanning the gap. This CDR3 spans 13 amino acids. Here the CDR3 reads CASSQAMNTEAFF. CDR3 coding DNA: TGTGCCAGCAGCCAGGCCATGAACACTGAAGCTTTCTTT.

This clonotype appeared a few times. J is TRBJ1-4 and V is TRBV6-5; 9 bases match TRBD1. The CDR3 is 15 amino acids. J gave up 5 bases and V 4 bases, and 5 bases lay outside the gene matches. The germline gives CDR1 MNHEY, CDR2 SVGAGI. CDR3 protein: CASSSRDRVNEKLFF. The DNA of the CDR3 is TGTGCCAGCAGTTCCCGGGACAGGGTGAATGAAAAACTGTTTTTT.

This clonotype appeared a few times. This chain uses TRBV9 with TRBJ1-1, with 8 bases lining up with TRBD1. There are 16 residues in the CDR3. The V gene's germline CDR1 is SGDLS and CDR2 YYNGEE. Trimming took 7 bases from V and 2 from J; bases not matched to a gene: 13. CDR3 DNA: TGTGCCAGCGGGCGATTGGCAGGGGGCTTCAACACTGAAGCTTTCTTT. Its translation: CASGRLAGGFNTEAFF.

The rearrangement uses TRBV7-6 and TRBJ2-1, with 11 bases identical to TRBD2. CDR3 length: 16 residues. V was clipped by 3 bases and J by 4 bases; unmatched bases: 5. CDR1 SGHVS and CDR2 FNYEAQ come from the germline V gene. CDR3 in amino acids: CASSFSGGDLYNEQFF. The CDR3, as DNA: TGTGCCAGCAGCTTTAGCGGGGGGGACCTTTACAATGAGCAGTTCTTC.

This clonotype was found a few times. In DNA, the CDR3 is TGTGCCAGCAGCGTAGGGTGGGACAGCTCCTACGAGCAGTACTTC. This gives the protein CASSVGWDSSYEQYF. The genes are TRBV9 and TRBJ2-7; TRBD1 matches at 7 bases. J lost 0 bases, V lost 0 bases, and 3 bases had no gene match. Looked up from germline, CDR1 is SGDLS and CDR2 is YYNGEE. This CDR3 comprises 15 residues. Using reference TRBV9 and TRBJ2-7 for the parts outside the CDR3, the full variable domain is DSGVTQTPKHLITATGQRVTLRCSPRSGDLSVYWYQQSLDQGLQFLIQYYNGEERAKGNILERFSAQQFPDLHSELNLSSLELGDSALYFCASSVGWDSSYEQYFGPGTRLTVT.